Listed here are 3 T cell receptor beta chains from one sample, sequenced in a study of T cell changes during pregnancy in multiple sclerosis. The assay was immunoSEQ multiplex PCR, and TCRdb's table has in-frame clones only and misses some. The table shows tens of thousands of clones, with approximately 94% occurring only once. This specimen consisted of CD4+ T cells from peripheral blood mononuclear cells, obtained in the second trimester of pregnancy. The receptor source for this set is a female donor with multiple sclerosis, enrolled in a pregnancy study.

This chain joins TRBV7-3 and TRBJ1-1; D gene uncertain. From germline, CDR1 is SGHTA and CDR2 FQGTGA. The CDR3 is 14 amino acids. With 2 bases removed from V and 3 bases from J, the gap between germline ends came to 10 bases. In DNA, the CDR3 is TGTGCCAGCAGCTTATTAGCGTCGGACACTGAAGCTTTCTTT. Translation gives CASSLLASDTEAFF.

This clone was found a few times. The chain employs TRBV27 and TRBJ1-2; D perhaps matches TRBD1 (6 bases). The V gene lost 3 bases and the J gene lost 7 bases, with 12 bases spanning the gap. CDR3 size: 13 residues. The germline CDR1 and CDR2 sequences are MNHEY and SMNVEV (reference sequence). The CDR3 protein is CASSLTGTGGYTF. CDR3 nucleotide sequence: TGTGCCAGCAGTTTGACAGGAACGGGTGGCTACACCTTC.

This clone has only one observation. This chain joins TRBV5-4 and TRBJ1-2, with D possibly matching TRBD1 (5 bases). The germline V gene has CDR1 SGHNT and CDR2 YYREEE (reference sequence). The V end was cut by 2 bases, the J end by 2 bases, with 10 bases between. There are 14 residues in the CDR3. As DNA, the CDR3 is TGTGCCAGCAGCTTTTCCAGACAGAACTATGGCTACACCTTC. This codes for CASSFSRQNYGYTF.